Included here is one T cell receptor (beta chain) sequence, with context. The CDR3 spans 14 residues. Germline V gene sequence: CDR1 LNHDA, CDR2 SQIVND (reference sequence). V was pared by 8 bases and J by 7 bases, with 10 bases of the junction left unmatched. This sample was taken from a study of blood T cell repertoires in COVID-19. As for the study in general: The samples span acute and convalescent COVID-19 from the United States, Italy and Spain.

TCRdb keeps only in-frame clones here, not all; method: immunoSEQ multiplex PCR. The top ten hold around 2.9% of the sample, which has around 130,000 clones, 70% to 90% seen once. Input material: peripheral blood. This chain uses TRBV19 with TRBJ1-5; 8 bases map to TRBD1. The source of this sequence is a man aged 50 or older with acute or convalescent COVID-19. CDR3 loop: CASLPGQGRQPQHF. CDR3 in DNA: TGTGCCAGTCTACCCGGACAGGGCAGACAGCCCCAGCATTTT.